A single sample is the source of the 28 T cell receptor beta chains below, sequenced in a study of regulatory T cells in long-lasting Graves disease. Relying on iRepertoire HTBI primers and Arm-PCR of CDR3 regions, the team built TCR beta libraries. TCRdb processed the multiplex PCR reads anew with MiXCR; each CDR3 protein has one entry. The sample includes hundreds of thousands of distinct CDR3 sequences, around 15% of them seen just once. The time point: newly diagnosed GD, antithyroid drugs for less than 3 months. RNA from PBMCs was the source of the TCR library. The sample was also reused in another study, on T cells in Graves' hyperthyroidism and ophthalmopathy.

The sequenced sample was peripheral blood mononuclear cells (PBMCs), obtained at new diagnosis, from a patient treated with antithyroid drugs. These receptors originate from a woman aged 30 to 39 with Graves disease.

This clonotype occurred a few times. J is TRBJ2-3 and V is TRBV5-1; unclear D gene. This CDR3 contains 14 residues. CDR1 SGHRS and CDR2 YFSETQ come from the germline V gene. The germline V and J ends were trimmed by 1 base and 2 bases, with 8 bases remaining between them. In DNA, the CDR3 is TGCGCCAGCAGCTTGATGGGGTTCACAGATACGCAGTATTTT. Its protein product is CASSLMGFTDTQYF.

The rearrangement uses TRBV7-9 and TRBJ2-6; D is possibly TRBD1 or TRBD2 (5 bases each). This CDR3 has 16 amino acids. The V end was cut by 6 bases, the J end by 0 bases, with 12 bases between. Germline lookup yields CDR1 SEHNR and CDR2 FQNEAQ (reference sequence). CDR3 residues: CASSPIGTSGANVLTF. The CDR3 DNA sequence: TGTGCCAGCAGTCCTATAGGGACCTCTGGGGCCAACGTCCTGACTTTC.

This clonotype came up a few times. The rearrangement joins TRBV19 to TRBJ1-3; TRBD1 might be the D (6 bases). CDR3 length equals 14 residues. The V end was cut by 10 bases, the J end by 2 bases, with 15 bases between. Per germline, CDR1 LNHDA and CDR2 SQIVND (reference sequence). The CDR3, as DNA: TGTGCCATACGCGACGACAGGACTGGAAACACCATATATTTT. Residues: CAIRDDRTGNTIYF.

This clonotype was seen a few times. The chain joins TRBV5-1 to TRBJ2-5, with D perhaps TRBD1 or TRBD2 (6 bases each). This CDR3 is 15 amino acids long. Trimming shortened V by 3 bases and J by 5 bases, and 17 bases separated the two germline ends. Germline CDR1 SGHRS, CDR2 YFSETQ. The CDR3 coding sequence is TGCGCCAGCAGCTCCCTTAGGGGGGCGGGTGAGACCCAGTACTTC. It translates to CASSSLRGAGETQYF.

The chain couples TRBV28 to TRBJ2-2, with D perhaps matching TRBD1 (6 bases). There are 14 residues in the CDR3. CDR1 and CDR2 (germline): MDHEN, SYDVKM. V shed 7 bases and J shed 4 bases, with 13 bases lying between them. The DNA for the CDR3 is TGTGCCAGCACCTCAGGGGCTTTCACCGGGGAGCTGTTTTTT. Translating it yields CASTSGAFTGELFF.

This chain uses TRBV18 with TRBJ1-1, with TRBD1 identical over 7 bases. Germline V gives CDR1 KGHSH, CDR2 LQKENI. V shed 3 bases, J shed 7 bases, and the junction held 11 bases outside the gene matches. The CDR3 consists of 15 residues. CDR3: CASSPRQGALHEAFF. CDR3 in DNA: TGTGCCAGCTCACCCCGACAGGGTGCACTCCATGAAGCTTTCTTT. Full variable domain (outside the CDR3, taken from reference TRBV18 and TRBJ1-1): NAGVMQNPRHLVRRRGQEARLRCSPMKGHSHVYWYRQLPEEGLKFMVYLQKENIIDESGMPKERFSAEFPKEGPSILRIQQVVRGDSAAYFCASSPRQGALHEAFFGQGTRLTVV.

This chain uses TRBV11-3 with TRBJ2-7; TRBD1 matches at 8 bases. Germline V lookup: CDR1 SGHNT, CDR2 YENEEA. Trimming cost V 3 bases and J 7 bases; bases outside gene matches: 14. The CDR3 runs 16 residues. CDR3: CASSLAQGRGRREQYF. The CDR3 DNA is TGTGCCAGCAGCTTGGCCCAGGGCAGGGGGCGTCGGGAGCAGTACTTC.

The chain is built from TRBV29-1 and TRBJ2-3; D gene uncertain. The CDR3 is 14 amino acids. V was shortened by 4 bases and J by 0 bases, with 11 bases between the two germline ends. Germline loops: CDR1 SQVTM, CDR2 ANQGSEA. CDR3 amino acids: CSVVIFGSTDTQYF. As DNA, the CDR3 is TGCAGCGTTGTTATATTCGGGAGCACAGATACGCAGTATTTT.

A few counts support this clonotype. V usage is TRBV2 and J usage is TRBJ2-7; the match to TRBD1 covers 7 bases. Looked up from germline, CDR1 is SNHLY and CDR2 is FYNNEI. The CDR3 runs to 15 residues. V shed 9 bases and J 5 bases; nucleotides not matched to a gene: 16. CDR3 in DNA: TGTGCCAGACCAGGGGGTTCCCGTGAAGGAGACGAGCAGTACTTC. It is translated as CARPGGSREGDEQYF.

J is TRBJ1-1 and V is TRBV2; TRBD1 aligns across 8 bases. Germline values: CDR1 SNHLY, CDR2 FYNNEI. The CDR3 consists of 17 residues. V dropped 5 bases and J dropped 2; count of bases not matched to a gene: 13. CDR3 coding DNA: TGTGCCAGCAGTCAACAGGGGGGTTTCGGACGAAACACTGAAGCTTTCTTT. Protein sequence: CASSQQGGFGRNTEAFF.

This clonotype was observed many times. The chain couples TRBV27 to TRBJ1-3; a possible D gene is TRBD1 (6 bases). The length of the CDR3 is 16 residues. Germline CDR1 MNHEY, CDR2 SMNVEV (reference sequence). V was cut by 5 bases and J by 0 bases, with 14 bases left in between. The CDR3 protein is CASSLRGISSGNTIYF. DNA for the CDR3: TGTGCCAGCAGTCTGAGGGGGATCAGCTCTGGAAACACCATATATTTT.

Worth noting for this clonotype: This may be a read error: a much more frequent sequence differs by one nucleotide. This chain connects TRBV7-3 to TRBJ2-1, with D tentatively TRBD1 (5 bases). Germline loops: CDR1 SGHTA, CDR2 FQGTGA. The CDR3 sequence is 14 residues long. Trimming cost V 3 bases and J 12 bases, with 18 bases left between them. The CDR3: CASSFQGSGAWQFF. The CDR3 nucleotides are TGTGCCAGCAGCTTTCAGGGCTCTGGGGCATGGCAGTTCTTC.

J is TRBJ2-1 and V is TRBV24-1, with D maybe TRBD2 (6 bases). The V and J ends lost 7 bases and 5 bases respectively, with 17 bases between them. This CDR3 comprises 15 residues. Germline V gene sequence: CDR1 KGHDR, CDR2 SFDVKD. This CDR3 is CATRHRLEGNNEQFF. As DNA, the CDR3 is TGTGCCACCAGACACCGACTAGAGGGGAACAATGAGCAGTTCTTC.

This chain joins TRBV7-9 and TRBJ1-1; D is ambiguous. V lost 6 bases and J lost 6, with 17 bases in between. The germline gives CDR1 SEHNR, CDR2 FQNEAQ (reference sequence). There are 14 residues in the CDR3. The CDR3 here is CASRPTALKAEAFF. The CDR3 nucleotides are TGTGCCAGCAGACCCACGGCCCTCAAGGCTGAAGCTTTCTTT.

This clonotype was seen repeatedly, ten times or more. The genes are TRBV6-5 and TRBJ2-5; TRBD2 matches at 10 bases. This CDR3 is 14 amino acids long. Trimming at V came to 4 bases and at J to 6 bases, leaving 5 bases not matched to a gene. Germline assignment: CDR1 MNHEY and CDR2 SVGAGI. The CDR3: CASSSLAGTKTQYF. The CDR3 nucleotides are TGTGCCAGCAGTTCACTAGCGGGAACGAAGACCCAGTACTTC.

This clonotype was counted many times. V is TRBV7-2 and J is TRBJ1-2; no clear D. The CDR3 contains 14 residues. V lost 5 bases and J lost 2, with 12 bases in between. Germline assignment: CDR1 SGHTA and CDR2 FQGNSA. The CDR3 DNA reads TGTGCCAGCAGCAACAGAGCCGAGAACTATGGCTACACCTTC. It codes for CASSNRAENYGYTF.

The sample holds many counts of this clonotype. The chain is built from TRBV12-3 or TRBV12-4 and TRBJ2-1, with 7 bases identical to TRBD2. The CDR3 has 11 amino acids. V gave up 6 bases and J gave up 9 bases; unmatched junction bases: 2. The CDR3 DNA reads as TGTGCCAGCAGATGGGGGGGTGAGCAGTTCTTC. Translating it yields CASRWGGEQFF.

In its sample, this clonotype was seen many times. The V call is TRBV28, the J call TRBJ2-5; weak D call: TRBD2 (5 bases). The CDR3 is made up of 15 amino acids. Germline loops: CDR1 MDHEN, CDR2 SYDVKM. Trimming took off 6 bases at V and 2 bases at J, with 16 bases between the two ends. The CDR3 DNA reads as TGTGCCAGCAGAACCCCGAGGACGGGACAAGAGACCCAGTACTTC. Translation gives CASRTPRTGQETQYF.

Points on this clonotype: A much larger clone differs by one base, so this may be a read error. This chain uses TRBV10-3 with TRBJ2-3; 7 bases agree with TRBD2. With 2 bases clipped from V and 6 bases from J, the junction kept 11 bases outside the gene matches. The germline gives CDR1 ENHRY, CDR2 SYGVKD. This CDR3 has 16 amino acids. This chain's CDR3 is CAISEREAGPTDTQYF. In DNA, the CDR3 is TGTGCCATCAGTGAGAGGGAAGCGGGGCCTACCGATACGCAGTATTTT.

This clonotype was observed a few times. This chain joins TRBV4-1 and TRBJ2-5; D gene uncertain. The better agreement between TRBJ2-1 and the DNA end casts doubt on the J call. The CDR3 totals 13 residues. Germline lookup yields CDR1 MGHRA and CDR2 YSYEKL. In DNA form, the CDR3 reads TGCGCCAGCAGCCAAGTTCAGGTCCATGAGCAGTTCTTC. Translating gives CASSQVQVHEQFF.

The chain couples TRBV20-1 to TRBJ2-5, with a weak D call TRBD1 (6 bases). This CDR3 is 13 amino acids long. Germline CDR1 is DFQATT and CDR2 is SNEGSKA (reference sequence). Trimming removed 6 bases from V and 2 bases from J, with 13 bases in between. CDR3 in amino acids: CSARDISQETQYF. DNA for the CDR3: TGCAGTGCCCGGGACATAAGTCAAGAGACCCAGTACTTC.

This clonotype was recorded at least ten times. The chain uses TRBV20-1 and TRBJ1-1; possibly TRBD1 for D (6 bases). The ends were cut back, 3 bases at V and 2 bases at J, with 19 bases in the middle. Germline V gives CDR1 DFQATT, CDR2 SNEGSKA (reference sequence). This CDR3 comprises 16 residues. This CDR3 reads CSASQNWGAGNTEAFF. In nucleotides, the CDR3 is TGCAGTGCTAGTCAAAACTGGGGGGCGGGTAACACTGAAGCTTTCTTT.

This clonotype was observed a handful of times. CDR3 DNA: TGCAGTGCTAGAGTGCCTAGCGGGAAAGAGACCCAGTACTTC. Translated, it gives CSARVPSGKETQYF. The chain employs TRBV20-1 and TRBJ2-5, with TRBD2 matching over 9 bases. The CDR3 covers 14 residues. Germline loops: CDR1 DFQATT, CDR2 SNEGSKA (reference sequence). Unmatched junction bases numbered 3, after V lost 1 base and J lost 3 bases.

This clonotype was found many times. The chain has TRBV28 and TRBJ1-3, with D tentatively TRBD1 (5 bases). Germline CDR1 reads MDHEN; CDR2 reads SYDVKM. The ends were cut back, 3 bases at V and 5 bases at J, with 11 bases in the middle. This CDR3 is built from 14 residues. DNA of the CDR3: TGTGCCAGCAGTTTTGGGGGATCTCGAAACACCATATATTTT. Residues: CASSFGGSRNTIYF.

This clonotype was seen a handful of times. Here the CDR3 DNA reads TGCGCCAGCAGCTTAACTCCCCGGGAGCAGTTCTTC. Amino acid sequence: CASSLTPREQFF. The chain recombines TRBV5-1 with TRBJ2-1; D not certain. V lost 2 bases, J lost 10 bases, and 10 bases lay in between. CDR3 length equals 12 residues. Per germline, CDR1 SGHRS and CDR2 YFSETQ.

The chain links TRBV7-2 to TRBJ2-7; 7 positions match TRBD2. The ends lost 2 bases at V and 2 bases at J; junction bases unmatched: 6. The germline gives CDR1 SGHTA, CDR2 FQGNSA. The CDR3 length is 15 residues. The CDR3 DNA follows: TGTGCCAGCAGCTTATCATCGGGAGGCACCTACGAGCAGTACTTC. This gives the protein CASSLSSGGTYEQYF.

This clonotype has at least ten counts. The chain is built from TRBV28 and TRBJ2-6; the match to TRBD1 covers 7 bases. V lost 5 bases, J lost 0 bases, and 10 bases stayed unmatched. From germline, CDR1 is MDHEN and CDR2 SYDVKM. The CDR3 is made up of 18 amino acids. The CDR3 region has the DNA TGTGCCAGCAGTCCCCGAGAGGGGGCTCGCTCTGGGGCCAACGTCCTGACTTTC. Its protein product is CASSPREGARSGANVLTF.

This clonotype has at least ten counts. The CDR3, as DNA: TGTGCCAGCAGCGTAGGGAGGAGGACTAGTAGCGACGAGCAGTACTTC. Translation: CASSVGRRTSSDEQYF. The chain couples TRBV9 to TRBJ2-7, with TRBD2 matching 7 bases. Trimming removed 0 bases from V and 5 bases from J; junction bases left unmatched: 11. The CDR3 sequence is 16 residues long. Germline V gives CDR1 SGDLS, CDR2 YYNGEE. Full variable domain (missing parts from reference TRBV9 and TRBJ2-7): DSGVTQTPKHLITATGQRVTLRCSPRSGDLSVYWYQQSLDQGLQFLIQYYNGEERAKGNILERFSAQQFPDLHSELNLSSLELGDSALYFCASSVGRRTSSDEQYFGPGTRLTVT.